Presented here are 17 T cell receptor beta chains from one specimen sequenced in a study of blood T cell repertoires in COVID-19. Profiled with immunoSEQ multiplex PCR; TCRdb holds only in-frame clones, not every one. The sample lists roughly 93,000 clones; over 80% were seen once. Sequencing used peripheral blood. These receptors were taken from a human donor in a cohort sampled during active COVID-19.

The chain couples TRBV6-5 to TRBJ2-7; D is perhaps TRBD1 (7 bases). The CDR3 has 16 residues. CDR1 is MNHEY, CDR2 SVGAGI, per germline. The V and J ends lost 2 bases and 2 bases respectively, with 16 bases between them. CDR3 region: CASSYGARGVTYEQYF. In DNA form, the CDR3 reads TGTGCCAGCAGTTACGGGGCCAGGGGGGTAACCTACGAGCAGTACTTC.

J is TRBJ2-3 and V is TRBV5-1; 9 bases are a match to TRBD2. The CDR3 length is 16 residues. Germline CDR1 reads SGHRS; CDR2 reads YFSETQ. With V trimmed by 0 bases and J by 2 bases, 4 bases remained unmatched. The CDR3 region is CASSLEAGGSTDTQYF. The CDR3 nucleotides are TGCGCCAGCAGCTTGGAGGCGGGAGGGTCCACAGATACGCAGTATTTT.

The chain uses TRBV10-1 and TRBJ1-1; 8 bases are a match to TRBD1. The germline CDR1 and CDR2 sequences are WNHNN and SYGVQD (reference sequence). V shed 5 bases and J 1 base; nucleotides not matched to a gene: 9. This CDR3 has 16 amino acids. CDR3 loop: CASSSGTGLSNTEAFF. The CDR3 DNA is TGCGCCAGCAGTTCCGGGACAGGTCTATCGAACACTGAAGCTTTCTTT.

The chain recombines TRBV5-6 with TRBJ1-1; no firm D call. Germline V lookup: CDR1 SGHDT, CDR2 YYEEEE. V was trimmed by 5 bases and J by 0 bases, leaving 8 bases between them. There are 13 residues in the CDR3. This chain's CDR3 is CASRAGMNTEAFF. CDR3 DNA sequence: TGTGCCAGCAGAGCAGGCATGAACACTGAAGCTTTCTTT.

The chain couples TRBV2 to TRBJ2-5, with D possibly matching TRBD2 (6 bases). CDR1 SNHLY and CDR2 FYNNEI come from the germline V gene. CDR3 length equals 11 residues. The germline V and J ends were trimmed by 8 bases and 2 bases, with 6 bases remaining between them. The CDR3 coding sequence is TGTGCCAGCGGGGGGCAAGAGACCCAGTACTTC. Its protein is CASGGQETQYF.

With regard to this clone: This sample also contains other DNA sequences that code for the same CDR3. This chain links TRBV18 with TRBJ1-4; 7 nucleotides match TRBD1. V shed 3 bases and J 4 bases; nucleotides not matched to a gene: 2. This CDR3 region has 14 residues. Germline CDR1 and CDR2: KGHSH and LQKENI. The CDR3 sequence is CASSPGQLNEKLFF. CDR3 sequence (DNA): TGTGCCAGCTCACCGGGACAGCTTAATGAAAAACTGTTTTTT.

The gene calls are TRBV6-6 and TRBJ1-2, with no clear D. The CDR3 has 15 residues. Looked up from germline, CDR1 is MNHNY and CDR2 is SVGAGI (reference sequence). Between the trimmed V and J ends, which lost 6 bases and 1 base, there was a span of 15 bases. The CDR3 region has the DNA TGTGCCAGCAGCCCTGGCAGACAACTTAACTATGGCTACACCTTC. This encodes CASSPGRQLNYGYTF.

The V and J genes are TRBV5-1 and TRBJ2-5; 7 nucleotides line up with TRBD1. The CDR3 length is 15 residues. Per germline, CDR1 SGHRS and CDR2 YFSETQ. V lost 1 base, J lost 2 bases, and 5 bases stayed unmatched. The CDR3 DNA reads TGCGCCAGCAGCTTGTCTACAGGGGAACAAGAGACCCAGTACTTC. Protein product: CASSLSTGEQETQYF.

V gene TRBV27 combines with J gene TRBJ2-4, with 9 bases identical to TRBD1. Trimming at V came to 3 bases and at J to 6 bases, leaving 0 bases not matched to a gene. Germline V lookup: CDR1 MNHEY, CDR2 SMNVEV (reference sequence). This CDR3 contains 13 residues. The CDR3 loop is CASSLDRGNIQYF. The CDR3 DNA reads TGTGCCAGCAGTTTGGACAGGGGAAACATTCAGTACTTC.

The rearrangement links TRBV6-6 to TRBJ1-1, with a tentative D call TRBD1 (5 bases). Germline lookup yields CDR1 MNHNY and CDR2 SVGAGI (reference sequence). The CDR3 contains 13 residues. The V end lost 3 bases, the J end lost 1 base, and 6 bases lay between the germline ends. The CDR3, as DNA: TGTGCCAGCAGTTATGGACAGAACACTGAAGCTTTCTTT. As protein: CASSYGQNTEAFF.

The chain is built from TRBV2 and TRBJ1-2; perhaps TRBD1 as D (5 bases). The CDR3 runs 15 residues. CDR1 is SNHLY, CDR2 FYNNEI, per germline. Trimming stripped 6 bases from V and 2 bases from J, with 16 bases between. CDR3 sequence reads: CASREMDTENYGYTF. CDR3 sequence (DNA): TGTGCCAGCAGGGAGATGGACACGGAGAACTATGGCTACACCTTC.

Comment on this clone: Germline and junction disagree at one end, which may indicate a read error. The V call is TRBV6-1, the J call TRBJ1-2; possibly TRBD1 for D (5 bases). In germline, CDR1 is MNHNS, CDR2 SASEGT. This CDR3 is 14 amino acids long. The CDR3 spells CASIEQASNYGYTF. CDR3 nucleotide sequence: TGTGCCAGCATTGAACAGGCCTCAAACTATGGCTACACCTTC.

The chain combines TRBV28 with TRBJ1-1; 9 bases are a match to TRBD1. Germline assignment: CDR1 MDHEN and CDR2 SYDVKM. Unmatched junction bases numbered 4, after V lost 3 bases and J lost 5 bases. This CDR3 has 14 residues. Written as DNA, the CDR3 is TGTGCCAGCAGTTTGGGACAGGGAATGACTGAAGCTTTCTTT. This codes for CASSLGQGMTEAFF.

The genes are TRBV27 and TRBJ2-5; 7 bases line up with TRBD1. V lost 5 bases to trimming and J lost 3 bases; unmatched junction nucleotides: 12. In germline, CDR1 is MNHEY, CDR2 SMNVEV (reference sequence). The CDR3 has 16 amino acids. CDR3 DNA: TGTGCCAGCAGTCCTCCGGGACAGCCCTACGAAGAGACCCAGTACTTC. As protein: CASSPPGQPYEETQYF.

CDR3 DNA sequence: TGTGCCAGCAGCCAAGACAAACGGACTAGCGTCTCTGGGGCCAACGTCCTGACTTTC. It specifies CASSQDKRTSVSGANVLTF. The chain recombines TRBV3-1 (or the pseudogene TRBV3-2) with TRBJ2-6; 9 bases fit TRBD2. From germline, CDR1 is LGHDT and CDR2 YNNKEL (reference sequence). The CDR3 contains 19 residues. J lost 0 bases, V lost 0 bases, and 6 bases had no gene match.

The gene calls are TRBV6-5 and TRBJ1-5; 10 bases line up with TRBD1. Germline V lookup: CDR1 MNHEY, CDR2 SVGAGI. The CDR3 length is 15 residues. V trimming: 5 bases; J trimming: 7 bases; junction bases outside the gene matches: 8. The CDR3 DNA reads as TGTGCCAGCAGTCCACCGGGACAGGGGTTCCAGCCCCAGCATTTT. Its translation is CASSPPGQGFQPQHF.

A word on this clone: Within the sample, other DNA sequences also encode this same CDR3. The chain couples TRBV7-8 to TRBJ1-1, with a possible D match to TRBD1 (5 bases). Trimming removed 2 bases from V and 1 base from J, with 5 bases in between. Germline V CDR1 and CDR2: SGHVS, FQNEAQ. This CDR3 region has 13 residues. The CDR3 DNA reads TGTGCCAGCAGCTTAACAGGGAACACTGAAGCTTTCTTT. Amino acid sequence: CASSLTGNTEAFF.